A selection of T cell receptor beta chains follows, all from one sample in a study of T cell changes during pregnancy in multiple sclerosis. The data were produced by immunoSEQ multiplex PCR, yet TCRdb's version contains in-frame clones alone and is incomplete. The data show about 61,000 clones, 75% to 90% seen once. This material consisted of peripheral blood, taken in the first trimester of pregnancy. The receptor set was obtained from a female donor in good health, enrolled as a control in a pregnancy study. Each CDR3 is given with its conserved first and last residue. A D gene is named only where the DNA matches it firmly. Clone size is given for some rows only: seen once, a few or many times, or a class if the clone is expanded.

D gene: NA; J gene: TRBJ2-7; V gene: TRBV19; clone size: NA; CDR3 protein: CASSIQGSTSYEQYF; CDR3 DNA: TGTGCCAGTAGTATACAGGGCAGCACATCCTACGAGCAGTACTTC
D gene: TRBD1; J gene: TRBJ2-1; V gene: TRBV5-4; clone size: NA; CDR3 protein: CASSPHRGTVVVGQFF; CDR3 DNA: TGTGCCAGCAGCCCCCACAGGGGTACAGTGGTCGTTGGGCAGTTCTTC
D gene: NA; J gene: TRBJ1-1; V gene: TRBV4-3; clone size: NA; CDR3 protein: CASSQDGQGNTEAFF; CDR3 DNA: TGCGCCAGCAGCCAAGACGGCCAGGGGAACACTGAAGCTTTCTTT
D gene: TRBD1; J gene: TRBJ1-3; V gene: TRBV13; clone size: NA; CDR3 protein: CASSSKDREFEDTIYF; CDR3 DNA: TGTGCCAGCAGCTCCAAGGACAGGGAGTTTGAGGACACCATATATTTT
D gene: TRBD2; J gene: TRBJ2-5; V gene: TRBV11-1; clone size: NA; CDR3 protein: CASSISGAETQYF; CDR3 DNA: TGTGCCAGCAGCATTAGCGGGGCCGAGACCCAGTACTTC
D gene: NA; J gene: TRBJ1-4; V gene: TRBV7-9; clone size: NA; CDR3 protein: CASSLGSGAADEKLFF; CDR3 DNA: TGTGCCAGCAGCTTAGGGTCAGGGGCGGCGGATGAAAAACTGTTTTTT
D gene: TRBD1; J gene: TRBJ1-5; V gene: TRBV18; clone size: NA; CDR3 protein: CASSPLTGSGQPQHF; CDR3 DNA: TGTGCCAGCTCACCCTTGACAGGGTCGGGTCAGCCCCAGCATTTT
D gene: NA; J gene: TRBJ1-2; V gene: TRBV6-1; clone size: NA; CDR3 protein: CASSTSTHPNYGYTF; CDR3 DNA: TGTGCCAGCAGTACTAGTACCCACCCTAACTATGGCTACACCTTC
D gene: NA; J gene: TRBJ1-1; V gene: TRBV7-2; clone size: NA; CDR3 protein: CASSQVGGTEAFF; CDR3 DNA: TGTGCCAGCTCGCAGGTGGGGGGCACTGAAGCTTTCTTT
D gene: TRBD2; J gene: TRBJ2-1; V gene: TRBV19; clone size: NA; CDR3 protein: CATSLADSYNEQFF; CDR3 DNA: TGTGCCACTTCACTAGCGGACTCCTACAATGAGCAGTTCTTC
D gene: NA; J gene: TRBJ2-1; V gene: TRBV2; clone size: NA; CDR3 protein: CASSERGTALEQFF; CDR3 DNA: TGTGCCAGCAGTGAAAGGGGAACAGCTCTTGAGCAGTTCTTC
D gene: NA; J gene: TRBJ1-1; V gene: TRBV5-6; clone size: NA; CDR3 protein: CASSSGHKMNTEAFF; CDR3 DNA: TGTGCCAGCAGCTCGGGACACAAAATGAACACTGAAGCTTTCTTT
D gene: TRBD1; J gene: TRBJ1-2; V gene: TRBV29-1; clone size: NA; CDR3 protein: CSGWTGGEANYGYTF; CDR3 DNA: TGCAGCGGATGGACAGGGGGCGAAGCTAACTATGGCTACACCTTC
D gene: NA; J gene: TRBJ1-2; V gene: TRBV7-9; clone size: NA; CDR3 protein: CASSFTGYFGYTF; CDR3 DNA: TGTGCCAGCAGTTTTACAGGGTACTTTGGCTACACCTTC
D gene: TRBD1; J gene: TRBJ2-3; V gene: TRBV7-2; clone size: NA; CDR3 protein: CASSLVGTGITDTQYF; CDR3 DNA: TGTGCCAGCAGCTTAGTAGGGACAGGGATCACAGATACGCAGTATTTT
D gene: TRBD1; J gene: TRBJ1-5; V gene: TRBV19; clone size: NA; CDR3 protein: CASSIGRGYDQPQHF; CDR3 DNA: TGTGCCAGTAGTATCGGCAGGGGGTACGATCAGCCCCAGCATTTT
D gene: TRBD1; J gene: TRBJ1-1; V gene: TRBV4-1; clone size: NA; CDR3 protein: CASSSGAFNRGRLGAFF; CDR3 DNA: TGCGCCAGCAGCTCTGGGGCGTTTAACAGGGGGCGGTTGGGAGCTTTCTTT
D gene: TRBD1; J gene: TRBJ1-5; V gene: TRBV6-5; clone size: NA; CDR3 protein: CASSYAGTGSNQPQHF; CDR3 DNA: TGTGCCAGCAGTTACGCCGGGACAGGGAGCAATCAGCCCCAGCATTTT
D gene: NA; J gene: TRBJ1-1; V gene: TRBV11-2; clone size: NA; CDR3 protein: CASSSEIDTEAFF; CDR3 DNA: TGTGCCAGCAGCTCCGAGATTGACACTGAAGCTTTCTTT
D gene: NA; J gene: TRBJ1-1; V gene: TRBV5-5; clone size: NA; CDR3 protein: CASSLGQMNTEAFF; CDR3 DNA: TGTGCCAGCAGCTTGGGACAGATGAACACTGAAGCTTTCTTT
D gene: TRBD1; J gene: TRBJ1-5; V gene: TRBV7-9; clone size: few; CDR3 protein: CASSLATGTENNQPQHF; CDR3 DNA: TGTGCCAGCAGCTTAGCGACCGGGACAGAAAACAATCAGCCCCAGCATTTT
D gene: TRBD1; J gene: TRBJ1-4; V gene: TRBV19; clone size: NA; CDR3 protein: CASSTPGQLKGSEKLFF; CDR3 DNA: TGTGCCAGTAGTACCCCGGGACAGCTAAAAGGAAGTGAAAAACTGTTTTTT
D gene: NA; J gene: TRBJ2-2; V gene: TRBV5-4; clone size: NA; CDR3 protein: CASRSEREEGELFF; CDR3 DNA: TGTGCCAGCAGAAGTGAGAGGGAGGAAGGGGAGCTGTTTTTT
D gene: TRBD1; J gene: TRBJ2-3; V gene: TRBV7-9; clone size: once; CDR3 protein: CASSRDRGPTDTQYF; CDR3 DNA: TGTGCCAGCAGCCGAGACAGGGGTCCCACAGATACGCAGTATTTT
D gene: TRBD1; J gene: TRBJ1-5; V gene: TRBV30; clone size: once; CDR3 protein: CAWSVPRQGARQPQHF; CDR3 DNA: TGTGCCTGGAGTGTACCTCGCCAGGGGGCACGACAGCCCCAGCATTTT
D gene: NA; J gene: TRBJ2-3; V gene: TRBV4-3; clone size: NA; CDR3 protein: CASSQEVAGPISTQYF; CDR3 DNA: TGCGCCAGCAGCCAAGAGGTGGCAGGTCCCATCTCTACGCAGTATTTT